The rows below give T cell receptor beta chains drawn from one sample of a study of T-cell reconstitution after alpha-beta-depleted transplantation in children. TCRdb reanalysed the PCR reads using MiXCR and keeps one entry per CDR3 protein. This table holds fewer than 200,000 distinct CDR3 sequences, approximately 6.6% found once. Sequenced here: PBMCs from the stem cell graft donor, sampled from the stem cell graft. These receptors all come from a human donor who donated a stem cell graft to a child with Wiskott-Aldrich syndrome. The CDR3 runs from the conserved cysteine through the conserved F or W. A D gene is named only where the DNA matches it firmly. A clone size is listed for some rows: how often the clone was seen (once, few, many), or a class if it is expanded.

.	TRBV29-1	TRBJ2-3	many	TGCAGCGTTTGTGTTGAGGCGTCAGATACGCAGTATTTT	CSVCVEASDTQYF
.	TRBV6-5	TRBJ1-2	many	TGTGCCAGCAGTTACTTCCAGAGCTCTAACTATGGCTACACCTTC	CASSYFQSSNYGYTF
.	TRBV20-1	TRBJ2-7	few	TGCAGTGCTAGCAGGCCCCAGGGGAGGGTATACGAGCAGTACTTC	CSASRPQGRVYEQYF
.	TRBV7-9	TRBJ1-2	many	TGTGCCAGCAGCTTGGGCATGGTTGATGGCTACACCTTC	CASSLGMVDGYTF
.	TRBV3-1	TRBJ2-1	.	TGTGCCAGCAGCCAAGATTCTGGGCCCCCCTGCAATGAGCAGTTCTTC	CASSQDSGPPCNEQFF
TRBD2	TRBV28	TRBJ2-3	many	TGTGCCAGCAGCGGCAATCCGGGACTAGCGGGGAGGAGCACAGATACGCAGTATTTT	CASSGNPGLAGRSTDTQYF
TRBD1	TRBV5-1	TRBJ1-6	many	TGCGCCAGCAGCTTGGAACCCCCGGGACAGGGGAATTCACCCCTCCACTTT	CASSLEPPGQGNSPLHF
.	TRBV5-1	TRBJ2-7	few	TGCGCCAGCAGCTTGTCGGGCGATCGCTACGAGCAGTACTTC	CASSLSGDRYEQYF
.	TRBV18	TRBJ1-4	many	TGTGCCAGCTCCGAGGCAGGAAATCCAAATGAAAAACTGTTTTTT	CASSEAGNPNEKLFF
.	TRBV15	TRBJ2-5	many	TGTGCCTCCTCACGAGGAGGGAACCAAGAGACCCAGTACTTC	CASSRGGNQETQYF
TRBD1	TRBV20-1	TRBJ2-7	many	TGCAGTGCTTGTCACTCAGGGGGCTCAGGGGAGCAGTACTTC	CSACHSGGSGEQYF
.	TRBV12-3/TRBV12-4	TRBJ1-3	many	TGTGCCAGCATCTCGGGAGGCGGAAACACCATATATTTT	CASISGGGNTIYF
.	TRBV30	TRBJ2-2	few	TGTGCCTGGAGTGACAGGACGGCCGGGGAGCTGTTTTTT	CAWSDRTAGELFF
.	TRBV12-3/TRBV12-4	TRBJ1-5	many	TGTGCCAGCAGTTTAGGTGTAAGGGGTCAGCCCCAGCATTTT	CASSLGVRGQPQHF
.	TRBV25-1	TRBJ2-1	many	TGTGCCAGCAGTGAATGGGGGCGCAATGAGCAGTTCTTC	CASSEWGRNEQFF
.	TRBV5-1	TRBJ1-2	many	TGCGCCAGCAGCTTGGATGGCAGCTACTATGGCTACACCTTC	CASSLDGSYYGYTF
.	TRBV5-1	TRBJ2-5	.	TGCGCCAGCAGCTTGGGTGGCCTGTCGCAGCAAGAGACCCAGTACTTC	CASSLGGLSQQETQYF
TRBD1	TRBV30	TRBJ1-5	.	TGTGCCTGGAATGGACAGGGGGTCGGGCAGCCCCAGCATTTT	CAWNGQGVGQPQHF
TRBD2	TRBV7-9	TRBJ2-1	few	TGTGCCAGCACTAGCGGGAGCTACAATGAGCAGTTCTTC	CASTSGSYNEQFF
.	TRBV29-1	TRBJ1-1	.	TGCAGCGCTCGTGGATGGGACACTGAAGCTTTCTTT	CSARGWDTEAFF
TRBD1	TRBV30	TRBJ2-3	.	TGTGCCTGGGACAGGGTAGTCACAGATACGCAGTATTTT	CAWDRVVTDTQYF
.	TRBV6-5	TRBJ2-3	many	TGTGCCAGCCTCAGCCAGGTCTGGGCTGCGCAGTATTTT	CASLSQVWAAQYF
.	TRBV15	TRBJ1-1	many	TGTGCCACCAGCAGAGATGGGCAGGGACCCACTGAAGCTTTCTTT	CATSRDGQGPTEAFF
TRBD2	TRBV20-1	TRBJ2-1	many	TGCAGTGCAGCCCCTAGCGGGGGGTACAATGAGCAGTTCTTC	CSAAPSGGYNEQFF
.	TRBV9	TRBJ2-3	many	TGTGCCAGCGCCAGGGGGGGAACGCAGTATTTT	CASARGGTQYF
.	TRBV7-8	TRBJ2-7	many	TGTGCCAGCAGCTTACCGGGACACTCCTACGAGCAGTACTTC	CASSLPGHSYEQYF
.	TRBV13	TRBJ2-1	.	TGTGCCAGCATGGGGGTATCAACCTCCTACAATGAGCAGTTCTTC	CASMGVSTSYNEQFF
.	TRBV10-2	TRBJ2-3	few	TGCGCCAGCAGGCCTCAGGGTGCTCGCACAGATACGCAGTATTTT	CASRPQGARTDTQYF
.	TRBV6-5	TRBJ1-1	many	TGTGCCAGCAGTTATGATTACTCCGGGACAGAAGCTTTCTTT	CASSYDYSGTEAFF
.	TRBV11-2	TRBJ2-2	few	TGTGCCAGCAGCTTCCGGACAGCTAAGCCCTTGAACACCGGGGAGCTGTTTTTT	CASSFRTAKPLNTGELFF
TRBD1	TRBV5-4	TRBJ1-1	many	TGTGCCAGCAGCTCCGGGACAGGGGGCGCGGACACTGAAGCTTTCTTT	CASSSGTGGADTEAFF
.	TRBV28	TRBJ1-1	many	TGTGCCAGCAGCGTCGTTGGGGTTACTGAAGCTTTCTTT	CASSVVGVTEAFF
TRBD2	TRBV5-1	TRBJ2-1	.	TGCGCCAGCAGCTTGGCGACTAGCGGTAGCCTAAATGAGCAGTTCTTC	CASSLATSGSLNEQFF